The 31 T cell receptor beta chains below all came from one sample that was sequenced in a study of blood T cell repertoires in COVID-19 (dated by TCRdb to the early 2020s). Library prep was done by the immunoSEQ multiplex PCR assay. Imported from immuneACCESS, the table was reduced by TCRdb to in-frame sequences with V and J called. These copies leave out some clones; in studies compared against another copy, an unresolved V gene accounts for under half, and the cause of the remainder is not known. This sample lists 290,000 or so clones; roughly 80% were detected once. The ten largest clones capture about 5% of the sample. Source material: PBMCs or T cells enriched from blood (not recorded which). These receptors were obtained from a man aged 35 to 55 who had been exposed to COVID-19.

The chain has TRBV7-9 and TRBJ2-7; 7 bases fit TRBD2. The CDR3 has 12 residues. Germline CDR1 reads SEHNR; CDR2 reads FQNEAQ (reference sequence). V dropped 6 bases and J dropped 2; count of bases not matched to a gene: 1. DNA for the CDR3: TGTGCCAGCAGTGGACTAGCCTACGAGCAGTACTTC. Amino acid sequence: CASSGLAYEQYF.

The chain employs TRBV19 and TRBJ1-2; TRBD1 might be the D (6 bases). CDR3 size: 14 residues. Germline V gene lookup returns CDR1 LNHDA and CDR2 SQIVND (reference sequence). Trimming stripped 3 bases from V and 7 bases from J, with 15 bases between. The DNA of the CDR3 is TGTGCCAGTAGTATGGGCAGGGGCCTTGGTGGCTACACCTTC. It yields the protein CASSMGRGLGGYTF.

The chain recombines TRBV12-3 or TRBV12-4 with TRBJ1-1; D uncertain. V dropped 3 bases and J dropped 2 bases, with 7 bases sitting between them. The CDR3 has 13 residues. This CDR3 reads CASSFTRNTEAFF. CDR3 DNA: TGTGCCAGCAGTTTTACCAGAAACACTGAAGCTTTCTTT.

The V and J genes are TRBV5-1 and TRBJ2-1, with a tentative D call TRBD1 (5 bases). The CDR3 has 13 residues. Germline V gene sequence: CDR1 SGHRS, CDR2 YFSETQ. V was pared by 3 bases and J by 4 bases, with 8 bases between. The CDR3: CASSYTGYNEQFF. The CDR3, as DNA: TGCGCCAGCAGCTATACAGGATACAATGAGCAGTTCTTC.

The chain joins TRBV5-1 to TRBJ2-2; D might be TRBD2 (5 bases). In germline, CDR1 is SGHRS, CDR2 YFSETQ. V shed 0 bases and J shed 6 bases, with 12 bases lying between them. The CDR3 spans 15 residues. CDR3 protein: CASSLAEREAGELFF. As DNA, the CDR3 is TGCGCCAGCAGCTTGGCCGAGAGGGAAGCCGGGGAGCTGTTTTTT.

This chain links TRBV7-3 with TRBJ2-2; D uncertain. This CDR3 has 14 residues. The germline V and J ends were trimmed by 3 bases and 2 bases, with 7 bases remaining between them. Germline CDR1 and CDR2: SGHTA and FQGTGA. CDR3 in amino acids: CASSFGPNTGELFF. The CDR3 DNA sequence: TGTGCCAGCAGCTTTGGCCCCAACACCGGGGAGCTGTTTTTT.

The chain combines TRBV9 with TRBJ1-1, with a weak D call TRBD1 (6 bases). V was shortened by 7 bases and J by 5 bases, with 15 bases between the two germline ends. This CDR3 is built from 13 residues. Germline CDR1 SGDLS, CDR2 YYNGEE. The CDR3 spells CASGVGGRTEAFF. The DNA of the CDR3 is TGTGCCAGCGGTGTGGGGGGGCGAACTGAAGCTTTCTTT.

The chain has TRBV3-1 (or the pseudogene TRBV3-2) and TRBJ2-3; TRBD2 matches 7 bases. This CDR3 region has 15 residues. With V trimmed by 0 bases and J by 9 bases, 9 bases remained unmatched. Germline V CDR1 and CDR2: LGHDT, YNNKEL (reference sequence). The CDR3 DNA reads as TGTGCCAGCAGCCAAGACGCTCTAGGAGCGGGGACGCAGTATTTT. This sequence encodes CASSQDALGAGTQYF.

This clone was counted only a few times. The chain uses TRBV6-6 and TRBJ2-5, with 8 nucleotides matching TRBD2. Germline V gives CDR1 MNHNY, CDR2 SVGAGI (reference sequence). There are 14 residues in the CDR3. V was pared by 7 bases and J by 5 bases, with 9 bases of the junction left unmatched. The CDR3 DNA reads TGTGCCAGCATGCCCTCGGGAGGGGGTGAGACCCAGTACTTC. It encodes CASMPSGGGETQYF.

This chain uses TRBV7-6 with TRBJ2-3, with TRBD2 matching 9 bases. The CDR3 extends over 16 amino acids. J gave up 2 bases and V 6 bases, and 9 bases lay outside the gene matches. CDR1 is SGHVS, CDR2 FNYEAQ, per germline. The CDR3 sequence is CASRATSGLYTDTQYF. Here the CDR3 DNA reads TGTGCCAGCAGAGCGACTAGCGGATTATACACAGATACGCAGTATTTT.

The chain is built from TRBV29-1 and TRBJ2-5, with 8 bases fitting TRBD1. V dropped 7 bases and J dropped 2; count of bases not matched to a gene: 6. This CDR3 contains 13 residues. CDR1 SQVTM and CDR2 ANQGSEA come from the germline V gene. This CDR3 reads CSAETGAQETQYF. The CDR3 DNA sequence: TGCAGCGCCGAGACAGGGGCACAAGAGACCCAGTACTTC.

The gene calls are TRBV6-5 and TRBJ2-2; D gene ambiguous. The CDR3 extends over 13 amino acids. V was shortened by 8 bases and J by 3 bases, with 10 bases between the two germline ends. Germline CDR1 MNHEY, CDR2 SVGAGI. For the CDR3, the DNA is TGTGCCAGCTATTCACAGTACACCGGGGAGCTGTTTTTT. Translation: CASYSQYTGELFF.

Regarding this clone: Other DNA sequences within the sample encode an identical CDR3. The chain employs TRBV18 and TRBJ2-1; 7 bases map to TRBD1. V lost 3 bases to trimming and J lost 5 bases; unmatched junction nucleotides: 1. This CDR3 is built from 13 residues. Germline assignment: CDR1 KGHSH and CDR2 LQKENI. The CDR3 sequence is CASSPGQNNEQFF. CDR3 nucleotides: TGTGCCAGCTCACCGGGACAGAACAATGAGCAGTTCTTC.

The chain recombines TRBV30 with TRBJ1-1; 7 bases align to TRBD1. Germline V gives CDR1 GTSNPN, CDR2 SVGIG (reference sequence). V shed 4 bases and J 5 bases; nucleotides not matched to a gene: 10. This CDR3 has 14 amino acids. The CDR3 DNA reads TGTGCCTGGAACAAGGAACAGGGGTTGACTGAAGCTTTCTTT. Protein product: CAWNKEQGLTEAFF.

The chain recombines TRBV7-3 with TRBJ2-5; 9 bases line up with TRBD2. After removal of 5 bases from V and 7 bases from J, the junction contained 5 bases not matched to a gene. The CDR3 contains 13 residues. The germline V gene has CDR1 SGHTA and CDR2 FQGTGA. The CDR3: CASSVAGDRTQYF. For the CDR3, the DNA is TGTGCCAGCAGCGTAGCGGGAGACAGGACCCAGTACTTC.

The chain joins TRBV9 to TRBJ1-1; possibly TRBD1 for D (5 bases). Trimming pared 0 bases from V and 1 base from J, leaving 10 bases between. Germline V CDR1 and CDR2: SGDLS, YYNGEE. The CDR3 consists of 15 residues. The CDR3 bases are TGTGCCAGCAGCGTAGGGCTCGGACAGAACACTGAAGCTTTCTTT. It codes for CASSVGLGQNTEAFF.

The CDR3 loop reads CASSLPSIAGWGETQYF. The CDR3 nucleotides read TGTGCCAGCAGTCTGCCTTCGATAGCGGGATGGGGAGAGACCCAGTACTTC. The chain combines TRBV25-1 with TRBJ2-5, with TRBD2 matching over 8 bases. Germline CDR1 MGHDK, CDR2 SYGVNS. The V segment lost 5 bases and the J segment 4 bases; nucleotides outside the gene matches: 15. CDR3 length equals 17 residues.

DNA of the CDR3: TGTGCCAGCAGCTTGGAACAGTCCTACGAGCAGTACTTC. Translated, it gives CASSLEQSYEQYF. J is TRBJ2-7 and V is TRBV5-4; unclear D gene. Germline assignment: CDR1 SGHNT and CDR2 YYREEE (reference sequence). Trimming left V 0 bases short and J 1 base short, with 5 bases between. The CDR3 is 13 amino acids. The full variable domain, in which reference TRBV5-4 and TRBJ2-7 provide the parts outside the CDR3, is ETGVTQSPTHLIKTRGQQVTLRCSSQSGHNTVSWYQQALGQGPQFIFQYYREEENGRGNFPPRFSGLQFPNYSSELNVNALELDDSALYLCASSLEQSYEQYFGPGTRLTVT.

This chain joins TRBV5-1 and TRBJ2-2; the D gene is possibly TRBD1 (6 bases). The CDR3 spans 15 residues. The V and J ends lost 3 bases and 6 bases respectively, with 15 bases between them. The V gene's germline CDR1 is SGHRS and CDR2 YFSETQ. CDR3 amino acids: CASSSGHPPPGELFF. CDR3 in DNA: TGCGCCAGCAGCTCGGGACACCCGCCTCCCGGGGAGCTGTTTTTT.

The CDR3 nucleotides are TGTGCCAGCAGCCCCATAGCGGGAAACTCCTACAATGAGCAGTTCTTC. Protein sequence: CASSPIAGNSYNEQFF. The chain links TRBV7-9 to TRBJ2-1, with 8 bases fitting TRBD2. J gave up 0 bases and V 5 bases, and 6 bases lay outside the gene matches. The CDR3 is 16 residues long. In germline, CDR1 is SEHNR, CDR2 FQNEAQ (reference sequence). Supplemented by reference TRBV7-9 and TRBJ2-1, the full variable domain reads DTGVSQNPRHKITKRGQNVTFRCDPISEHNRLYWYRQTLGQGPEFLTYFQNEAQLEKSRLLSDRFSAERPKGSFSTLEIQRTEQGDSAMYLCASSPIAGNSYNEQFFGPGTRLTVL.

This clone was seen a handful of times. The rearrangement uses TRBV12-3 or TRBV12-4 and TRBJ2-1; weak D call: TRBD2 (5 bases). V lost 8 bases and J 8 bases, leaving 7 bases between the germline ends. The CDR3 extends over 10 amino acids. The CDR3 loop is CASGSHEQFF. The DNA for the CDR3 is TGTGCCAGCGGGAGTCATGAGCAGTTCTTC.

The V and J genes are TRBV7-5 and TRBJ2-7; TRBD2, the table's D call, was not compared with the DNA. TRBV7-5 is flagged as a pseudogene. The CDR3 covers 18 residues. DNA for the CDR3: TGTGTCAGAAGCTCCCTCCGAGAACTAGCGGGAGGGGTGTACGAGCAGTACTTC. It is translated as CVRSSLRELAGGVYEQYF.

V usage is TRBV3-1 (or the pseudogene TRBV3-2) and J usage is TRBJ2-3; 7 nucleotides match TRBD2. J gave up 4 bases and V 4 bases, and 2 bases lay outside the gene matches. This CDR3 is built from 13 residues. Germline lookup yields CDR1 LGHDT and CDR2 YNNKEL (reference sequence). The CDR3 nucleotides read TGTGCCAGCAGCCGGGAGGGCCCAGATACGCAGTATTTT. This codes for CASSREGPDTQYF.

The chain has TRBV18 and TRBJ1-1; no firm D call. Deletions cut 0 bases from V and 3 bases from J, with 5 bases between. CDR1 and CDR2 (germline): KGHSH, LQKENI. The CDR3 sequence is 13 residues long. The CDR3 protein is CASSPPTDTEAFF. As DNA, the CDR3 is TGTGCCAGCTCACCACCAACAGACACTGAAGCTTTCTTT.

This clone was counted once. The genes are TRBV5-1 and TRBJ1-1; 7 positions match TRBD1. CDR1 is SGHRS, CDR2 YFSETQ, per germline. The CDR3 loop spans 14 amino acids. V shed 0 bases, J shed 7 bases, and the junction held 6 bases outside the gene matches. CDR3 sequence: CASSLGGQRSEAFF. The CDR3 coding sequence is TGCGCCAGCAGCTTGGGGGGACAGCGAAGTGAAGCTTTCTTT.

The rearrangement joins TRBV29-1 to TRBJ2-5; 10 bases line up with TRBD2. Trimming cost V 4 bases and J 5 bases; bases outside gene matches: 7. This CDR3 region has 14 residues. Germline V gene lookup returns CDR1 SQVTM and CDR2 ANQGSEA. In DNA, the CDR3 is TGCAGCGTTGTCGTGGGAGCGGGAGGGGAGACCCAGTACTTC. Its translation is CSVVVGAGGETQYF.

A single count supports this clone. The chain links TRBV6-1 to TRBJ2-1; D is undetermined. The germline V and J ends were trimmed by 1 base and 11 bases, with 6 bases remaining between them. Germline loops: CDR1 MNHNS, CDR2 SASEGT. There are 11 residues in the CDR3. DNA for the CDR3: TGTGCCAGCAGTGAAGAGCGCCAGCAGTTCTTC. Amino acid sequence: CASSEERQQFF.

The chain joins TRBV2 to TRBJ2-7; 7 bases are a match to TRBD1. Germline CDR1 and CDR2: SNHLY and FYNNEI. This CDR3 has 16 residues. Trimming at V came to 7 bases and at J to 3 bases, leaving 15 bases not matched to a gene. CDR3 nucleotide sequence: TGTGCCAGCACCGACCAGGGGGACCTACTCAACTACGAGCAGTACTTC. It yields the protein CASTDQGDLLNYEQYF.

The rearrangement uses TRBV30 and TRBJ1-3; D is ambiguous. This CDR3 contains 14 residues. Trimming took 1 base from V and 0 from J, leaving 7 bases between them. The V gene's germline CDR1 is GTSNPN and CDR2 SVGIG (reference sequence). For the CDR3, the DNA is TGTGCCTGGAGTGGCGCGGGCTCTGGAAACACCATATATTTT. This gives the protein CAWSGAGSGNTIYF. The full variable domain, its missing parts supplied by reference TRBV30 and TRBJ1-3, is SQTIHQWPATLVQPVGSPLSLECTVEGTSNPNLYWYRQAAGRGLQLLFYSVGIGQISSEVPQNLSASRPQDRQFILSSKKLLLSDSGFYLCAWSGAGSGNTIYFGEGSWLTVV.

The chain employs TRBV11-3 and TRBJ2-5; TRBD1 is a possible D gene (7 bases). CDR3 length: 15 amino acids. Germline CDR1 is SGHNT and CDR2 is YENEEA. Trimming removed 5 bases at V and 2 bases at J, with 15 bases between. CDR3 protein: CASSPRRGRQETQYF. In DNA, the CDR3 is TGTGCCAGCAGCCCCCGCAGGGGGAGGCAAGAGACCCAGTACTTC.

The chain employs TRBV25-1 and TRBJ2-7; perhaps TRBD2 as D (6 bases). The CDR3 spans 12 residues. The V and J ends lost 8 bases and 4 bases respectively, with 12 bases between them. Germline V gene data show CDR1 as MGHDK and CDR2 as SYGVNS. The CDR3 protein is CASENREYEQYF. The CDR3 DNA sequence: TGTGCCAGCGAGAACCGGGAGTACGAGCAGTACTTC.